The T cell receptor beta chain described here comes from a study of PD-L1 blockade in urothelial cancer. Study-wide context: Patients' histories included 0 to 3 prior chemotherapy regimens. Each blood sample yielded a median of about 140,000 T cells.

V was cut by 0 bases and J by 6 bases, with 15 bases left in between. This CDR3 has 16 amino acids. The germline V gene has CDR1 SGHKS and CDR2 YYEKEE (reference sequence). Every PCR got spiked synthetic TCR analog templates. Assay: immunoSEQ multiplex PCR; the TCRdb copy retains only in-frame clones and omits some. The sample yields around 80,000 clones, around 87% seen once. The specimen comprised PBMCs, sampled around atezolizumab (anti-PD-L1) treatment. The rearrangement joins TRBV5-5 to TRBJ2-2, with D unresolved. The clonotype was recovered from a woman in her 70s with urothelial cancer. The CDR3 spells CASSLAVVYVAGELFF. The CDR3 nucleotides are TGTGCCAGCAGCTTGGCGGTAGTGTACGTAGCCGGGGAGCTGTTTTTT.